This TCR beta chain originates from a study of cytomegalovirus exposure and HLA in healthy donors. Study overall: The roughly 670 first-cohort repertoires shared a platform with the roughly 110 validation repertoires, as reported in a later analysis. General study findings and limits: Most sequenced TCRs were rare (though some public TCRs occurred in many donors). Cytomegalovirus association was listed for 150 to 200 TCR beta chains.

Generated by immunoSEQ multiplex PCR, the TCRdb table keeps only in-frame clones and is missing some. The data show roughly 56,000 clones, 80% to 90% seen once. Trimming removed 5 bases at V and 6 bases at J, with 14 bases between. Germline V gene data show CDR1 as SQVTM and CDR2 as ANQGSEA. The CDR3 spans 12 residues. Concerning this clone itself: Antigen specificity is unknown.

What was sequenced was PBMCs. This chain joins TRBV29-1 and TRBJ2-7; tentatively, D is TRBD1 (8 bases). This sequence was found in a woman between 18 and 29 years old in good health and CMV-seronegative. CDR3 residues: CSVLTGEGEQYF. CDR3 nucleotides: TGCAGCGTTTTGACAGGGGAGGGCGAGCAGTACTTC.